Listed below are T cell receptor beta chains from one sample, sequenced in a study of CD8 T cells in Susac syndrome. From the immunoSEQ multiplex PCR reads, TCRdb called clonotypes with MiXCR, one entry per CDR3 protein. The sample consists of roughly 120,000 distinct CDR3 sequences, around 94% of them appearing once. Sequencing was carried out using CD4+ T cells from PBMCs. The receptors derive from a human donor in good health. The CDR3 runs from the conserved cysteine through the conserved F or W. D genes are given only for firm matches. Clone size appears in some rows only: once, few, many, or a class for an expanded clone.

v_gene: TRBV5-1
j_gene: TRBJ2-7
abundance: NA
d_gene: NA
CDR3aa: CASSRRGVHEQYF
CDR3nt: TGCGCCAGCAGCAGGCGAGGGGTCCACGAGCAGTACTTC

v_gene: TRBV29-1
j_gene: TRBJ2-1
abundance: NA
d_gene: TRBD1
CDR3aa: CSVERDRGYNEQFF
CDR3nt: TGCAGCGTTGAAAGGGACAGGGGGTACAATGAGCAGTTCTTC

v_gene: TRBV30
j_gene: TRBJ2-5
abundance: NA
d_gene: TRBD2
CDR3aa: CAWSVRGGSRRETQYF
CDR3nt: TGTGCCTGGAGTGTTAGGGGCGGGAGTCGGAGAGAGACCCAGTACTTC

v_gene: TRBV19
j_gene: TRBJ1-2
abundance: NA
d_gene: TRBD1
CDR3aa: CASTGTARNYGYTF
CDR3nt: TGTGCCAGTACTGGGACAGCGCGTAACTATGGCTACACCTTC

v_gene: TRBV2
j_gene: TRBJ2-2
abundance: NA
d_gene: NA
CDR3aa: CASSDSLGGELFF
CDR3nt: TGTGCCAGCAGCGACTCCCTCGGCGGGGAGCTGTTTTTT

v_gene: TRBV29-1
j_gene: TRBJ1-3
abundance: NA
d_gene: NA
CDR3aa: CSVEYSGNTIYF
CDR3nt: TGCAGCGTTGAGTATTCTGGAAACACCATATATTTT

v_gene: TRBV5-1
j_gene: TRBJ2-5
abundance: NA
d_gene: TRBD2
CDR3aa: CASSPGGSVGETQYF
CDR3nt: TGCGCCAGCAGCCCGGGGGGGAGTGTTGGGGAGACCCAGTACTTC

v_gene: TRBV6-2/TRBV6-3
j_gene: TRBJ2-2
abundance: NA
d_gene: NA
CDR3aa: CATRTWDSGELFF
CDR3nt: TGTGCCACCAGAACGTGGGATTCCGGGGAGCTGTTTTTT

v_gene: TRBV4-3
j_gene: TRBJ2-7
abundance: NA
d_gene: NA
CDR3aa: CASSQDRRQAYEQYF
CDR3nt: TGCGCCAGCAGCCAAGATCGTAGGCAGGCCTACGAGCAGTACTTC

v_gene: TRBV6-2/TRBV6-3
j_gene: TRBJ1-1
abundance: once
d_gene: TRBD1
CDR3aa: CASSYSGQGARAFF
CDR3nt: TGTGCCAGCAGTTACTCGGGGCAGGGGGCGCGCGCTTTCTTT

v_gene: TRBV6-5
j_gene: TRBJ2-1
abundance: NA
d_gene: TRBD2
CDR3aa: CASSYRDKTSGSGGNEQFF
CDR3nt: TGTGCCAGCAGTTACCGGGACAAGACTAGCGGGTCCGGTGGCAATGAGCAGTTCTTC

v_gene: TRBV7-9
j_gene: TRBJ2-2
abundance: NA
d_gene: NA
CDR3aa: CASRLSEAGELFF
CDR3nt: TGTGCCAGCAGACTTAGCGAGGCCGGGGAGCTGTTTTTT

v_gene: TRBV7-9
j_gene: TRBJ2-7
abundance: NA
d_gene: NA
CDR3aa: CASSLGWRGQVVQYF
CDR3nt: TGTGCCAGCAGCTTAGGATGGCGGGGCCAGGTTGTGCAGTACTTC

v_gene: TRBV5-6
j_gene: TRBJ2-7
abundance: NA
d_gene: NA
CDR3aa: CASRLGTSYEQYF
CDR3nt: TGTGCCAGCAGATTGGGAACCTCCTACGAGCAGTACTTC

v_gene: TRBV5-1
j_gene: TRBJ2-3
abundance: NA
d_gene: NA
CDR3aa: CASSLSSVAVPTDTQYF
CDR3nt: TGCGCCAGCAGCCTCTCTAGCGTAGCTGTCCCCACAGATACGCAGTATTTT

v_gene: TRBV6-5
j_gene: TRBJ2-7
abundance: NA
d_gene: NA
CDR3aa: CASSKSGTGLYEQYF
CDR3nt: TGTGCCAGCAGTAAATCCGGGACTGGGCTATACGAGCAGTACTTC

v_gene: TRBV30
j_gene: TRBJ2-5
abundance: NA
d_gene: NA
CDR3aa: CALEGRIQGYKKTQYF
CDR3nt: TGTGCCCTGGAAGGACGAATCCAGGGTTATAAGAAGACCCAGTACTTC

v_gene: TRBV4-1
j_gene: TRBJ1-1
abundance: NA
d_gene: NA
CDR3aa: CASSQKGGVGRAFF
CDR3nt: TGCGCCAGCAGCCAAAAGGGGGGGGTCGGGAGAGCTTTCTTT

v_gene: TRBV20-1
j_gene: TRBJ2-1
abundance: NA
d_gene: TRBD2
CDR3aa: CSATGTSGVRNEQFF
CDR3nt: TGCAGTGCTACCGGGACTAGCGGGGTTAGGAATGAGCAGTTCTTC

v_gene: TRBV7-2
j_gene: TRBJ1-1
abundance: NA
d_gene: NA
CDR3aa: CAAGGSTEAFF
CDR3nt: TGTGCCGCCGGGGGAAGCACTGAAGCTTTCTTT

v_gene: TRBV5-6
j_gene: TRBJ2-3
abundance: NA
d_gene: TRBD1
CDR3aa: CASSLGRQGYSTDTQYF
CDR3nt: TGTGCCAGCAGCTTGGGGCGACAGGGCTATAGCACAGATACGCAGTATTTT

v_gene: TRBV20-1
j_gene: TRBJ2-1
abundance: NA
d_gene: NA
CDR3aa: CSAPPPVRNEQFF
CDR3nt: TGCAGTGCTCCCCCCCCGGTCCGCAATGAGCAGTTCTTC

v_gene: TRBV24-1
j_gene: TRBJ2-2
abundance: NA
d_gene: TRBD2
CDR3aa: CATSDWGLAGTGELFF
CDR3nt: TGTGCCACCAGTGATTGGGGACTAGCGGGAACCGGGGAGCTGTTTTTT

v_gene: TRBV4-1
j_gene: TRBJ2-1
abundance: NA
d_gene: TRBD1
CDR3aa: CASSQAQGQGREQFF
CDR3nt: TGCGCCAGCAGCCAAGCCCAAGGACAGGGACGCGAGCAGTTCTTC

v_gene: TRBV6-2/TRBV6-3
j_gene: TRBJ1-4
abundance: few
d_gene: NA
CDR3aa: CASSYEVTRRVNEKLFF
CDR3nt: TGTGCCAGCAGTTACGAGGTAACCCGTCGGGTTAATGAAAAACTGTTTTTT

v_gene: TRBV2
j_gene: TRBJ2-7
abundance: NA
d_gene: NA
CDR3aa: CASKTDHYEQYF
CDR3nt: TGTGCCAGCAAGACCGACCACTACGAGCAGTACTTC

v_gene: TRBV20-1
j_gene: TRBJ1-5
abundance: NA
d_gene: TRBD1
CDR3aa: CSARLSTGQPQHF
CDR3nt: TGCAGTGCTAGACTCTCGACAGGGCAGCCCCAGCATTTT

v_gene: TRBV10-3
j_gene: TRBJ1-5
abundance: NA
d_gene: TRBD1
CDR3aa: CAIRGQGADQPQHF
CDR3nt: TGTGCCATCAGGGGACAGGGAGCGGATCAGCCCCAGCATTTT

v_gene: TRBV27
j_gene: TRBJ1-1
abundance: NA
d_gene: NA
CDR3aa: CASSLWLGGIGTEAFF
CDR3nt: TGTGCCAGCAGTTTATGGCTTGGGGGTATAGGTACTGAAGCTTTCTTT

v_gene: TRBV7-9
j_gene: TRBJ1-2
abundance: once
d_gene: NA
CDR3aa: CASSASDYGYTF
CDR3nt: TGTGCCAGCAGCGCCTCGGACTATGGCTACACCTTC

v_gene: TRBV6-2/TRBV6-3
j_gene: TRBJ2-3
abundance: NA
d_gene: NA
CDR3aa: CASSPPGSRVDTQYF
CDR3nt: TGTGCCAGCAGCCCACCCGGGTCCAGGGTCGATACGCAGTATTTT

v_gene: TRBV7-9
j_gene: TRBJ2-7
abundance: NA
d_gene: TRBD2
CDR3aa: CASSWGLAGQSYEQYF
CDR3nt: TGTGCCAGCAGCTGGGGACTAGCGGGACAATCCTACGAGCAGTACTTC

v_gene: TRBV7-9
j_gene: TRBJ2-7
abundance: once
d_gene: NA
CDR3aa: CASFGPYLDSSSYEQYF
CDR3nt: TGTGCCAGTTTTGGTCCCTACCTTGACAGCAGCTCCTACGAGCAGTACTTC

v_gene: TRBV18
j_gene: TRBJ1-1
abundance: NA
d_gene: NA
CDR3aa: CASYRDVNTETFF
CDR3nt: TGTGCCAGCTATAGGGATGTGAACACTGAAACTTTCTTT

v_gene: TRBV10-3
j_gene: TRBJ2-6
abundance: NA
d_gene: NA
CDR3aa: CAISEWGISGANVLTF
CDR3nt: TGTGCCATCAGTGAGTGGGGGATCTCTGGGGCCAACGTCCTGACTTTC

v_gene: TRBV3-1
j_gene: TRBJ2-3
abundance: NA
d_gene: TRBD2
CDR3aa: CASSIAGVDTQYF
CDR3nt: TGTGCCAGCAGCATAGCGGGAGTAGATACGCAGTATTTT

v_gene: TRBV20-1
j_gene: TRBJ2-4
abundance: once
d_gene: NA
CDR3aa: CSARDPHSRDKNIQYF
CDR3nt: TGCAGTGCTAGAGACCCCCACTCAAGGGACAAAAACATTCAGTACTTC

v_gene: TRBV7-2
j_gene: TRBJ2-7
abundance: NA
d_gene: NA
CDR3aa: CASTSGLSEAYEQYF
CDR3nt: TGTGCCAGCACCTCGGGACTCTCCGAGGCCTACGAGCAGTACTTC

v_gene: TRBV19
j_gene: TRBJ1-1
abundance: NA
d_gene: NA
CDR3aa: CASSTSVFGEAFF
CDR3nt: TGTGCCAGTAGTACAAGCGTGTTCGGTGAAGCTTTCTTT

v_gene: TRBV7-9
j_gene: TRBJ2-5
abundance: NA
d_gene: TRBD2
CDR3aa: CASSPLVAGGKETQYF
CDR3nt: TGTGCCAGCAGCCCGCTAGTGGCGGGAGGCAAAGAGACCCAGTACTTC

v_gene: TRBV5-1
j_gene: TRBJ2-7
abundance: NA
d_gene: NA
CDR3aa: CASSLGQTSEQYF
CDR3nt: TGCGCCAGCAGCTTGGGGCAGACATCCGAGCAGTACTTC

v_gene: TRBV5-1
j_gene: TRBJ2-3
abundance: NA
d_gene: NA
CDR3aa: CASSLELAGADTQYF
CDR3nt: TGCGCCAGCAGCTTGGAACTAGCTGGGGCAGATACGCAGTATTTT

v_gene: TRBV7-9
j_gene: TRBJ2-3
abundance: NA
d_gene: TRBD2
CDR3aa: CASSRYGTSGDTQYF
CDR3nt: TGTGCCAGCAGCCGCTACGGGACTAGCGGGGATACGCAGTATTTT

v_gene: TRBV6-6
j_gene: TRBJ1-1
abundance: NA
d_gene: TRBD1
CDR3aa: CASSSRTGWTEAFF
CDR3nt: TGTGCCAGCAGTTCCCGGACAGGGTGGACTGAAGCTTTCTTT

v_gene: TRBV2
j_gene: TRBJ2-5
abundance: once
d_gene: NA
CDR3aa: CASSGQGIVQETQYF
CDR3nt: TGTGCCAGCAGTGGGCAGGGAATCGTGCAAGAGACCCAGTACTTC

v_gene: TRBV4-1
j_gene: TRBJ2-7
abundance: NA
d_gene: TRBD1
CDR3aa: CASSQAGDRFDSYEQYF
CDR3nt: TGCGCCAGCAGCCAAGCTGGGGACAGGTTCGACTCCTACGAGCAGTACTTC

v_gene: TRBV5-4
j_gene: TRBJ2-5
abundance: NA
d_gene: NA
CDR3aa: CASSLLLDRETQYF
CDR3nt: TGTGCCAGCAGCTTGCTGTTAGACAGGGAGACCCAGTACTTC

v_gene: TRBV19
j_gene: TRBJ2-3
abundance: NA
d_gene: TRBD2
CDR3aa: CASRGLAGLPGSQDTQYF
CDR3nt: TGTGCCAGCAGGGGACTAGCGGGACTCCCGGGATCCCAAGATACGCAGTATTTT

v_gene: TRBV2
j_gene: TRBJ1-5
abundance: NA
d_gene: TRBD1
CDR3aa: CASGTGLNQPQHF
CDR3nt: TGTGCCAGCGGGACAGGGCTCAATCAGCCCCAGCATTTT

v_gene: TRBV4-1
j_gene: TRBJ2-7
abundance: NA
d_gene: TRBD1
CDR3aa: CASSQTPGTGVIYEQYF
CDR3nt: TGCGCCAGCAGCCAAACTCCGGGGACAGGAGTAATCTACGAGCAGTACTTC

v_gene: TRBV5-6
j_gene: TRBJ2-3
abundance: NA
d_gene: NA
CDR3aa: CASSLGGLNTDTQYF
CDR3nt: TGTGCCAGCAGCTTGGGGGGACTCAACACAGATACGCAGTATTTT